A single sample gave rise to the 12 T cell receptor beta chains below, sequenced in a study of Ad26.COV2.S vaccination and SARS-CoV-2 variants. Some clones are missing from TCRdb's copy, which holds only in-frame ones; the method was immunoSEQ multiplex PCR. Of some 480,000 clones in the sample, around nine tenths were seen once. Treatment specified: around 19 received Ad26.COV2.S at low or high dose, single or two shots; about 5 received placebo; per-sample allocation not given. Samples came from day 63 after the first vaccine or placebo injection. Sequencing was performed on peripheral blood, taken in a trial of Ad26.COV2.S vaccine versus placebo. The origin of the receptors is a person between 18 and 65 years old who received the Ad26.COV2.S COVID-19 vaccine or a placebo.

The rearrangement joins TRBV4-2 to TRBJ2-2; D not resolved. V was shortened by 4 bases and J by 1 base, with 13 bases between the two germline ends. This CDR3 has 16 amino acids. Germline CDR1 is LGHNA and CDR2 is YNFKEQ. CDR3 region: CASSPSPIWNTGELFF. In nucleotides, the CDR3 is TGTGCCAGCAGCCCCAGCCCAATTTGGAACACCGGGGAGCTGTTTTTT.

This rearrangement joins TRBV11-3 to TRBJ1-4, with D possibly being TRBD1 (5 bases). The CDR3 has 16 amino acids. The germline CDR1 and CDR2 sequences are SGHNT and YENEEA. Trimming took 4 bases from V and 4 from J, leaving 16 bases between them. Here the CDR3 reads CASSCVRGCGNEKLFF. CDR3 nucleotide sequence: TGTGCCAGCAGCTGCGTTCGGGGGTGTGGTAATGAAAAACTGTTTTTT.

Here the CDR3 DNA reads TGTGCCAGTAGTATCCCGGTTTCATTCGGGGAGCTGTTTTTT. The encoded protein is CASSIPVSFGELFF. J is TRBJ2-2 and V is TRBV19; D uncertain. Germline V gene lookup returns CDR1 LNHDA and CDR2 SQIVND (reference sequence). Trimming pared 3 bases from V and 7 bases from J, leaving 12 bases between. The CDR3 is made up of 14 amino acids.

The rearrangement joins TRBV19 to TRBJ2-3, with D possibly being TRBD1 or TRBD2 (5 bases each). The CDR3 runs 14 residues. Trimming removed 7 bases from V and 5 bases from J, with 16 bases in between. Germline values: CDR1 LNHDA, CDR2 SQIVND (reference sequence). The chain's CDR3 is CASTFLGGGDTQYF. The CDR3 DNA sequence: TGTGCCAGTACCTTCCTGGGTGGGGGAGATACGCAGTATTTT.

This clone was seen a few times. The CDR3 spells CASRGWARNTIYF. CDR3 DNA: TGTGCCAGCAGGGGGTGGGCCAGAAACACCATATATTTT. The chain combines TRBV7-2 with TRBJ1-3; no firm D call. This CDR3 contains 13 residues. With 6 bases removed from V and 5 bases from J, the gap between germline ends came to 11 bases. In germline, CDR1 is SGHTA, CDR2 FQGNSA.

The chain combines TRBV6-2 or TRBV6-3 with TRBJ2-7; D remains unclear. The ends were cut back, 3 bases at V and 4 bases at J, with 10 bases in the middle. CDR3 length: 13 amino acids. Per the germline V gene, CDR1 is MNHEY and CDR2 is SVGEGT. CDR3 nucleotide sequence: TGTGCCAGCAGTTATGTGGGAATGTACGAGCAGTACTTC. Residues: CASSYVGMYEQYF.

The chain recombines TRBV9 with TRBJ2-2; D gene ambiguous. The V and J ends lost 0 bases and 4 bases respectively, with 7 bases between them. The CDR3 length is 14 residues. CDR1 and CDR2 (germline): SGDLS, YYNGEE. This CDR3 reads CASSVDPRTGELFF. The CDR3 nucleotides are TGTGCCAGCAGCGTAGACCCCCGCACCGGGGAGCTGTTTTTT.

The V gene is TRBV18, the J gene TRBJ1-1, with D tentatively TRBD1 (6 bases). This CDR3 spans 17 amino acids. Trimming left V 5 bases short and J 3 bases short, with 22 bases between. Germline values: CDR1 KGHSH, CDR2 LQKENI. CDR3 region: CASSSLVGGGGDTEAFF. The CDR3 DNA is TGTGCCAGCTCATCTCTGGTCGGGGGCGGAGGAGACACTGAAGCTTTCTTT.

CDR3 DNA: TGTGCCAGCAGCCAAGATATGGGGGCACCGAACACTGAAGCTTTCTTT. Its protein is CASSQDMGAPNTEAFF. The chain recombines TRBV3-1 (or the pseudogene TRBV3-2) with TRBJ1-1; TRBD1 is a possible D gene (6 bases). This CDR3 has 16 amino acids. The V and J ends lost 0 bases and 1 base respectively, with 12 bases between them. The V gene's germline CDR1 is LGHDT and CDR2 YNNKEL (reference sequence).

Only a few counts were recorded for this clone. The chain employs TRBV4-2 and TRBJ1-2, with 7 bases identical to TRBD1. V was clipped by 4 bases and J by 5 bases; unmatched bases: 4. The CDR3 sequence is 13 residues long. Germline CDR1 LGHNA, CDR2 YNFKEQ. The CDR3 nucleotides read TGTGCCAGCAGCCGACAGGGTGGGTATGGCTACACCTTC. Translated: CASSRQGGYGYTF.

Notes on this clone: The germline gene is not matched at one end of the junction; a read error may be the cause. The CDR3: CASSLMREKPSAANVLTF. The CDR3 DNA sequence: TGTGCCAGCAGCTTGATGCGCGAGAAGCCCTCTGCGGCCAACGTCCTGACTTTC. The chain recombines TRBV5-6 with TRBJ2-6; D gene ambiguous. CDR1 is SGHDT and CDR2 is YYEEEE in the germline V gene. The CDR3 contains 18 residues.

The V call is TRBV30, the J call TRBJ1-2; TRBD1 matches at 7 bases. Germline assignment: CDR1 GTSNPN and CDR2 SVGIG (reference sequence). J was trimmed by 3 bases and V by 6 bases; bases with no gene match: 16. There are 16 residues in the CDR3. As DNA, the CDR3 is TGTGCCTGTACCGGGACAGATAACAGGGGACACTATGGCTACACCTTC. It codes for CACTGTDNRGHYGYTF.